Sequencing of this TCR beta chain was carried out in a study of CD8 T cells in Susac syndrome. Findings of the study overall: The study's TCR sequencing and HLA analysis covered a relatively small number of individuals, and the study acknowledged this.

The RNA input was about 0.5 to 1 ug, and it was reverse transcribed with random hexamers. With immunoSEQ multiplex PCR, TCR beta CDR3 was amplified across 54 Vbeta and 13 Jbeta. TCRdb re-derived calls from the immunoSEQ multiplex PCR reads in MiXCR, one entry per CDR3 protein. The table has 200,000 to 300,000 distinct CDR3 sequences, almost 97% seen once. A word on this clonotype: Its target is not known.

CDR3 size: 13 residues. Germline CDR1 is MNHEY and CDR2 is SVGEGT. V lost 8 bases to trimming and J lost 7 bases; unmatched junction nucleotides: 8. This chain links TRBV6-2 or TRBV6-3 with TRBJ2-1; 7 bases match TRBD2. This sequence was found in a human donor with Susac syndrome. Specimen: CD4+ T cells from PBMCs. The CDR3 coding sequence is TGTGCCAGCTCCGGACTAGGGAGAAATGAGCAGTTCTTC. The encoded protein is CASSGLGRNEQFF.